This T cell receptor (beta chain) emerged from a study of radiotherapy plus CTLA-4 blockade in lung cancer. From germline, CDR1 is PRHDT and CDR2 FYEKMQ (reference sequence). The CDR3 consists of 14 residues. J gave up 5 bases and V 4 bases, and 8 bases lay outside the gene matches. Assay: immunoSEQ multiplex PCR; the TCRdb copy retains only in-frame clones and omits some. Found here are 34,000 or so clones, about 69% of them singletons; the top ten hold 11% to 15%. V usage is TRBV13 and J usage is TRBJ2-7; 7 positions agree with TRBD2. The sequence was obtained from a human donor with non-small cell lung cancer that progressed on radiotherapy plus ipilimumab. The sample in question was peripheral blood, obtained from a patient treated with radiotherapy plus ipilimumab. The CDR3 coding sequence is TGTGCCAGCAGCTCCCAGGGAGGGTTTCACGAGCAGTACTTC. Translated: CASSSQGGFHEQYF.